This is a list of T cell receptor beta chains from one sample in a study of spatial heterogeneity in lung cancer. MiXCR, run by TCRdb on the 5' RACE reads, gives a single entry per CDR3 protein. The top ten clones hold approximately 25% of a sample with roughly 28,000 distinct CDR3 sequences, approximately 7% of them seen once. The material sequenced was lung tumor tissue, taken at surgery. These receptors came from a male donor with early-stage non-small cell lung cancer. The CDR3 runs from the conserved cysteine through the conserved F or W. The D gene is left open where the match is weak. For some rows the clone size is stated as once, few or many, or as a class when expanded; others skip it.

>14|few|TRBV6-6|TRBJ2-5|.
TGTGCCAGCAGTTCACGGGACGTCAAAGAGACCCAGTACTTC
CASSSRDVKETQYF
>14|.|TRBV18|TRBJ2-5|TRBD2
TGTGCCAGCTCAGCTCAGACGGGAGGAGAGACCCAGTACTTC
CASSAQTGGETQYF
>13|many|TRBV7-2|TRBJ1-2|TRBD1
TGTGCCAGCAGCGTTGGGACAGGGGGAGGCTACACCTTC
CASSVGTGGGYTF
>14|many|TRBV5-1|TRBJ2-2|.
TGCGCCAGCAGCTCAGATTTGAACACCGGGGAGCTGTTTTTT
CASSSDLNTGELFF
>15|few|TRBV6-4|TRBJ2-2|.
TGTGCCAGCAGTTCCATAGGTGGGACGGCCGGGGAGCTGTTTTTT
CASSSIGGTAGELFF
>17|many|TRBV7-2|TRBJ2-5|TRBD2
TGTGCCAGCAGCTTAGGAGGAGCGGGGGGCTTCCAAGAGACCCAGTACTTC
CASSLGGAGGFQETQYF
>15|.|TRBV7-2|TRBJ1-5|.
TGTGCCAGCAGCCCCTACCCCGGGGGCAATCAGCCCCAGCATTTT
CASSPYPGGNQPQHF
>13|.|TRBV27|TRBJ2-1|.
TGTGCCAGCAGTTTGAGTTGGGGTAGTGAGCAGTTCTTC
CASSLSWGSEQFF
>14|many|TRBV29-1|TRBJ2-2|TRBD1
TGCAGCGCCGCGGGACAGGCGAACACCGGGGAGCTGTTTTTT
CSAAGQANTGELFF
>12|.|TRBV28|TRBJ1-6|.
TGTGCCAGCAGTTTATTCAGTTCACCCCTCCACTTT
CASSLFSSPLHF
>13|.|TRBV28|TRBJ2-6|.
TGTGCCAGCAGTTTTAATGGGGCCAACGTCCTGACTTTC
CASSFNGANVLTF
>18|many|TRBV6-2/TRBV6-3|TRBJ2-6|TRBD1
TGTGCCAGCAGACCTCCGGGACAGGAAAGCTCTGGGGCCAACGTCCTGACTTTC
CASRPPGQESSGANVLTF
>14|few|TRBV10-3|TRBJ2-7|.
TGTGCCATCAGTGAGTCCCAGGGTCTAGGGGAGCAGTACTTC
CAISESQGLGEQYF
>16|many|TRBV5-6|TRBJ2-1|TRBD2
TGTGCCAGCACCCTTGTCCTAGCGGGGGGGCCTAATGAGCAGTTCTTC
CASTLVLAGGPNEQFF
>16|medium-sized|TRBV28|TRBJ1-5|TRBD1
TGTGCCAGCAGGGAACAGGGGGTTTGGGGCAATCAGCCCCAGCATTTT
CASREQGVWGNQPQHF
>15|many|TRBV13|TRBJ2-1|TRBD1
TGTGCCAGCAGCTTAGTTGAAGGGACAGGGAATGAGCAGTTCTTC
CASSLVEGTGNEQFF
>14|.|TRBV20-1|TRBJ1-5|.
TGCAGTGCCAAAAAGGGCGGGGGGAATCAGCCCCAGCATTTT
CSAKKGGGNQPQHF
>16|many|TRBV7-2|TRBJ1-6|TRBD1
TGTGCCAGCAGCTTAATGATTGGACAGGGGAATTCACCCCTCCACTTT
CASSLMIGQGNSPLHF
>14|many|TRBV6-2/TRBV6-3|TRBJ2-7|.
TGTGCCAGCAGTCGGAGTAGGTGGTCCTACGAGCAGTACTTC
CASSRSRWSYEQYF
>14|.|TRBV3-1|TRBJ1-1|TRBD1
TGTGCCAGCAGCTTTATTTCAGGGGGCACTGAAGCTTTCTTT
CASSFISGGTEAFF
>14|.|TRBV5-1|TRBJ1-4|TRBD1
TGCGCCAGCAGCCCTGACAGGGTTGATGAAAAACTGTTTTTT
CASSPDRVDEKLFF
>14|many|TRBV20-1|TRBJ1-5|.
TGCAGTGCTAGACGTGACACCTATCCCGGGCCCCAGCATTTT
CSARRDTYPGPQHF
>13|.|TRBV29-1|TRBJ1-2|.
TGCAGCGTTGAACCCCGGACTTACTATGGCTACACCTTC
CSVEPRTYYGYTF
>14|many|TRBV11-2|TRBJ2-5|TRBD2
TGTGCCAGCAGCTCCGCGACTAGCCTGGAGACCCAGTACTTC
CASSSATSLETQYF
>13|once|TRBV6-6|TRBJ2-7|.
TGTGCCAGCCGAACCTCGCGAGACTACGAGCAGTACTTC
CASRTSRDYEQYF
>13|many|TRBV28|TRBJ2-1|.
TGTGCCAGCAGTTTACCTGGCCACAATGAGCAGTTCTTC
CASSLPGHNEQFF